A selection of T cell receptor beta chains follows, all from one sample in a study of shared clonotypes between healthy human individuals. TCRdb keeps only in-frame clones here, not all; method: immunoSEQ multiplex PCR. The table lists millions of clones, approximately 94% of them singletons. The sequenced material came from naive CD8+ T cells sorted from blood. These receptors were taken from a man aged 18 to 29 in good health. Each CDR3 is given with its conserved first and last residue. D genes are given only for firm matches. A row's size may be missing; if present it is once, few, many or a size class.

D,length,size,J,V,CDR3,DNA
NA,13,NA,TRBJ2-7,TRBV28,CASSLRDMDEQYF,TGTGCCAGCAGTCTCCGGGACATGGACGAGCAGTACTTC
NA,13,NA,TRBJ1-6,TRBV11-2,CASSTDSHSPLHF,TGTGCCAGCAGCACCGACTCGCATTCACCCCTCCACTTT
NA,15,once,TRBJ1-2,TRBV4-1,CASSQVGPPNYGYTF,TGCGCCAGCAGCCAAGTAGGCCCGCCGAACTATGGCTACACCTTC
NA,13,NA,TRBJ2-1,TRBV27,CASSLEGFDEQFF,TGTGCCAGCAGTTTGGAGGGGTTCGATGAGCAGTTCTTC
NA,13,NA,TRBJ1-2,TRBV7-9,CASVGGLDYGYTF,TGTGCCAGCGTCGGGGGGCTGGACTATGGCTACACCTTC
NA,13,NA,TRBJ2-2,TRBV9,CASSVFSGGELFF,TGTGCCAGCAGCGTTTTTAGCGGCGGGGAGCTGTTTTTT
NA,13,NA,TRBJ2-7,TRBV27,CASSHRGPYEQYF,TGTGCCAGCAGCCATCGGGGACCCTACGAGCAGTACTTC
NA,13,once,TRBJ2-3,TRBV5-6,CASSPGTADTQYF,TGTGCCAGCAGCCCAGGGACGGCAGATACGCAGTATTTT
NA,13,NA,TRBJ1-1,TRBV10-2,CASSLEMGVEAFF,TGCGCCAGCAGTCTTGAAATGGGGGTTGAAGCTTTCTTT
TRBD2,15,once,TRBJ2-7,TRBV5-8,CASSAGTSSSYEQYF,TGTGCCAGCAGCGCGGGGACTAGCTCGTCCTACGAGCAGTACTTC
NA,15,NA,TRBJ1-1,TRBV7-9,CASSLEQQLNTEAFF,TGTGCCAGCAGCTTAGAACAGCAGTTGAACACTGAAGCTTTCTTT
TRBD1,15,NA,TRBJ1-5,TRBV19,CASSADREGVQPQHF,TGTGCCAGTAGTGCCGACAGGGAAGGGGTTCAGCCCCAGCATTTT
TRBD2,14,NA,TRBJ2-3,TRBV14,CASSLGLAPDTQYF,TGTGCCAGCAGCCTCGGACTAGCACCAGATACGCAGTATTTT
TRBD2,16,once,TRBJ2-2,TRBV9,CASSGRLAVTTGELFF,TGTGCCAGCAGCGGCCGACTAGCTGTGACCACCGGGGAGCTGTTTTTT
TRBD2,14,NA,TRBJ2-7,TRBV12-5,CASGELAGVYEQYF,TGTGCTAGTGGAGAGCTAGCGGGAGTCTACGAGCAGTACTTC
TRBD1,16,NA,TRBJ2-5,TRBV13,CASSLFSGQAQETQYF,TGTGCCAGCAGCTTATTCTCCGGACAGGCCCAAGAGACCCAGTACTTC
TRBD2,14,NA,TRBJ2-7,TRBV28,CASSPSGAHYEQYF,TGTGCCAGCAGTCCTAGCGGGGCCCACTACGAGCAGTACTTC
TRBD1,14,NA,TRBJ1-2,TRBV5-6,CASSSGQGIRGYTF,TGTGCCAGCAGCTCGGGACAGGGTATCCGCGGCTACACCTTC
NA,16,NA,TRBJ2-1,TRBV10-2,CASSGEDPDRYNEQFF,TGCGCCAGCAGTGGGGAGGACCCGGACCGTTACAATGAGCAGTTCTTC
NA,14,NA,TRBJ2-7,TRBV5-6,CASSFYDDSYEQYF,TGTGCCAGCAGCTTTTACGACGACTCCTACGAGCAGTACTTC
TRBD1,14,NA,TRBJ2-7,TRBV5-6,CASSPSGTAYEQYF,TGTGCCAGCAGCCCGTCCGGGACAGCCTACGAGCAGTACTTC
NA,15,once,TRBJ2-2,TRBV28,CASSLLAPNTGELFF,TGTGCCAGCAGTTTACTAGCGCCGAACACCGGGGAGCTGTTTTTT
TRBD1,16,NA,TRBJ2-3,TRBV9,CASSTPGQGFTDTQYF,TGTGCCAGCAGCACGCCGGGACAGGGGTTCACAGATACGCAGTATTTT
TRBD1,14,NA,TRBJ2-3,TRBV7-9,CASSSGQGADTQYF,TGTGCCAGCAGCTCGGGACAGGGGGCAGATACGCAGTATTTT
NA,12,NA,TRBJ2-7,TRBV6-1,CAALDSPYEQYF,TGTGCCGCTTTGGATAGCCCCTACGAGCAGTACTTC
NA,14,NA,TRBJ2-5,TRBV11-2,CASSLEVVAETQYF,TGTGCCAGCAGCTTAGAGGTTGTAGCAGAGACCCAGTACTTC
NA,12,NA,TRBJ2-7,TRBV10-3,CAISEGTYEQYF,TGTGCCATCAGTGAGGGCACCTACGAGCAGTACTTC
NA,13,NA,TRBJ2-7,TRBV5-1,CASSLPESYEQYF,TGCGCCAGCAGCTTGCCCGAGAGCTACGAGCAGTACTTC
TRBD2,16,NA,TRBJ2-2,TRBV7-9,CASFTPGLQNTGELFF,TGTGCCAGCTTCACCCCGGGACTACAAAACACCGGGGAGCTGTTTTTT
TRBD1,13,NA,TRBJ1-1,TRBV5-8,CASSSHRGLGAFF,TGTGCCAGCAGCTCCCACAGGGGGCTTGGAGCTTTCTTT
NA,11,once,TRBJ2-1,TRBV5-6,CASSLIGEQFF,TGTGCCAGCAGCTTAATTGGTGAGCAGTTCTTC
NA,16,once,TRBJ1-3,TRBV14,CASSQDGWPGGDTIYF,TGTGCCAGCAGCCAAGATGGATGGCCGGGTGGGGACACCATATATTTT
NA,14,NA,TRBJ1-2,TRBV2,CASIVGGALYGYTF,TGTGCCAGCATTGTCGGGGGAGCCCTCTATGGCTACACCTTC
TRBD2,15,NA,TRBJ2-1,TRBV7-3,CASSLNSGTYNEQFF,TGTGCCAGCAGCTTAAATAGCGGGACATACAATGAGCAGTTCTTC
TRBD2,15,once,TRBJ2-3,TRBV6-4,CASSYWREDTDTQYF,TGTGCCAGCAGTTACTGGCGGGAGGACACAGATACGCAGTATTTT
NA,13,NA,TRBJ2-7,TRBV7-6,CASSFGPLAEQYF,TGTGCCAGCAGTTTCGGACCTCTCGCGGAGCAGTACTTC
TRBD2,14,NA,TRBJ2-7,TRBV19,CASSPSGGAHEQYF,TGTGCCAGTAGCCCTAGCGGGGGGGCCCACGAGCAGTACTTC
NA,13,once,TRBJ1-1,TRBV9,CASSPGLGAEAFF,TGTGCCAGCAGCCCGGGACTCGGTGCTGAAGCTTTCTTT
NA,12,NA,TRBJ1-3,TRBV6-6,CASGGTGNTIYF,TGTGCCAGCGGCGGTACTGGAAACACCATATATTTT
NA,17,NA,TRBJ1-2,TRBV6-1,CASSEVRNREALYGYTF,TGTGCCAGCAGTGAAGTAAGAAACAGGGAGGCGCTATATGGCTACACCTTC
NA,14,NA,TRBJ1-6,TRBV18,CASSPSPGDSPLHF,TGTGCCAGCTCACCGAGTCCCGGGGATTCACCCCTCCACTTT
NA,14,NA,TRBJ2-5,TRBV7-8,CASSLEWGEETQYF,TGTGCCAGCAGCTTAGAGTGGGGCGAAGAGACCCAGTACTTC
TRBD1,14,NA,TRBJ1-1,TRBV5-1,CASSDDSGGTEAFF,TGCGCCAGCAGCGATGATTCAGGGGGCACTGAAGCTTTCTTT
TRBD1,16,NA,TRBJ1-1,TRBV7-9,CASLMWGDRLNTEAFF,TGTGCCAGCCTTATGTGGGGGGACAGGTTGAACACTGAAGCTTTCTTT
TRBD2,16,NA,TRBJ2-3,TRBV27,CASREIAGGPSDTQYF,TGTGCCAGCAGAGAAATAGCGGGGGGCCCATCGGATACGCAGTATTTT
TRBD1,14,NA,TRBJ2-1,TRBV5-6,CASSFGQGANEQFF,TGTGCCAGCAGCTTTGGCCAGGGGGCGAATGAGCAGTTCTTC
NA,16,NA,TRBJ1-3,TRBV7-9,CASSRPDRESGNTIYF,TGTGCCAGCTCACGGCCGGACAGAGAGTCTGGAAACACCATATATTTT
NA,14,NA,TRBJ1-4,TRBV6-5,CASSQMGGYEKLFF,TGTGCCAGCAGCCAAATGGGAGGGTATGAAAAACTGTTTTTT
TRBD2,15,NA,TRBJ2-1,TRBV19,CASSMRAGGYNEQFF,TGTGCCAGTAGTATGCGAGCGGGGGGCTACAATGAGCAGTTCTTC
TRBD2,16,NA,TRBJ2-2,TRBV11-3,CASSLGLAGATGELFF,TGTGCCAGCAGCCTCGGACTAGCGGGAGCCACCGGGGAGCTGTTTTTT
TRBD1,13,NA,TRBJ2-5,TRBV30,CAWSGDSPETQYF,TGTGCCTGGAGTGGGGACAGCCCGGAGACCCAGTACTTC
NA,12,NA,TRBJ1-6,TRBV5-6,CASSAGGSPLHF,TGTGCCAGCAGCGCCGGAGGATCACCCCTCCACTTT
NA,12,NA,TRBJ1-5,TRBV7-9,CASSLGGEPQHF,TGTGCCAGCAGCTTAGGGGGAGAGCCCCAGCATTTT
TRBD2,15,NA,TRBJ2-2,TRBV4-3,CASSPGTSGTGELFF,TGCGCCAGCAGCCCCGGGACTAGCGGGACCGGGGAGCTGTTTTTT
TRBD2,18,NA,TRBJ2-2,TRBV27,CASSLSVSGLAYTGELFF,TGTGCCAGCAGTTTATCTGTCTCGGGACTAGCTTACACCGGGGAGCTGTTTTTT
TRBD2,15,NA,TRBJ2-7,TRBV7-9,CASSLAAGGPDEQYF,TGTGCCAGCAGCCTTGCAGCGGGAGGGCCTGACGAGCAGTACTTC
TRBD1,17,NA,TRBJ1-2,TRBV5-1,CASSESGQGAGDYGYTF,TGCGCCAGCAGCGAGTCGGGACAGGGGGCAGGTGACTATGGCTACACCTTC
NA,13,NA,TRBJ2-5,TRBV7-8,CASSLPGLETQYF,TGTGCCAGCAGCTTACCCGGGTTAGAGACCCAGTACTTC
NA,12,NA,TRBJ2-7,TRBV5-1,CASSFSGYEQYF,TGCGCCAGCAGCTTTAGCGGTTACGAGCAGTACTTC
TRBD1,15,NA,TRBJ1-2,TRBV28,CASSPRTGGSYGYTF,TGTGCCAGCAGTCCCCGGACAGGGGGGAGCTATGGCTACACCTTC